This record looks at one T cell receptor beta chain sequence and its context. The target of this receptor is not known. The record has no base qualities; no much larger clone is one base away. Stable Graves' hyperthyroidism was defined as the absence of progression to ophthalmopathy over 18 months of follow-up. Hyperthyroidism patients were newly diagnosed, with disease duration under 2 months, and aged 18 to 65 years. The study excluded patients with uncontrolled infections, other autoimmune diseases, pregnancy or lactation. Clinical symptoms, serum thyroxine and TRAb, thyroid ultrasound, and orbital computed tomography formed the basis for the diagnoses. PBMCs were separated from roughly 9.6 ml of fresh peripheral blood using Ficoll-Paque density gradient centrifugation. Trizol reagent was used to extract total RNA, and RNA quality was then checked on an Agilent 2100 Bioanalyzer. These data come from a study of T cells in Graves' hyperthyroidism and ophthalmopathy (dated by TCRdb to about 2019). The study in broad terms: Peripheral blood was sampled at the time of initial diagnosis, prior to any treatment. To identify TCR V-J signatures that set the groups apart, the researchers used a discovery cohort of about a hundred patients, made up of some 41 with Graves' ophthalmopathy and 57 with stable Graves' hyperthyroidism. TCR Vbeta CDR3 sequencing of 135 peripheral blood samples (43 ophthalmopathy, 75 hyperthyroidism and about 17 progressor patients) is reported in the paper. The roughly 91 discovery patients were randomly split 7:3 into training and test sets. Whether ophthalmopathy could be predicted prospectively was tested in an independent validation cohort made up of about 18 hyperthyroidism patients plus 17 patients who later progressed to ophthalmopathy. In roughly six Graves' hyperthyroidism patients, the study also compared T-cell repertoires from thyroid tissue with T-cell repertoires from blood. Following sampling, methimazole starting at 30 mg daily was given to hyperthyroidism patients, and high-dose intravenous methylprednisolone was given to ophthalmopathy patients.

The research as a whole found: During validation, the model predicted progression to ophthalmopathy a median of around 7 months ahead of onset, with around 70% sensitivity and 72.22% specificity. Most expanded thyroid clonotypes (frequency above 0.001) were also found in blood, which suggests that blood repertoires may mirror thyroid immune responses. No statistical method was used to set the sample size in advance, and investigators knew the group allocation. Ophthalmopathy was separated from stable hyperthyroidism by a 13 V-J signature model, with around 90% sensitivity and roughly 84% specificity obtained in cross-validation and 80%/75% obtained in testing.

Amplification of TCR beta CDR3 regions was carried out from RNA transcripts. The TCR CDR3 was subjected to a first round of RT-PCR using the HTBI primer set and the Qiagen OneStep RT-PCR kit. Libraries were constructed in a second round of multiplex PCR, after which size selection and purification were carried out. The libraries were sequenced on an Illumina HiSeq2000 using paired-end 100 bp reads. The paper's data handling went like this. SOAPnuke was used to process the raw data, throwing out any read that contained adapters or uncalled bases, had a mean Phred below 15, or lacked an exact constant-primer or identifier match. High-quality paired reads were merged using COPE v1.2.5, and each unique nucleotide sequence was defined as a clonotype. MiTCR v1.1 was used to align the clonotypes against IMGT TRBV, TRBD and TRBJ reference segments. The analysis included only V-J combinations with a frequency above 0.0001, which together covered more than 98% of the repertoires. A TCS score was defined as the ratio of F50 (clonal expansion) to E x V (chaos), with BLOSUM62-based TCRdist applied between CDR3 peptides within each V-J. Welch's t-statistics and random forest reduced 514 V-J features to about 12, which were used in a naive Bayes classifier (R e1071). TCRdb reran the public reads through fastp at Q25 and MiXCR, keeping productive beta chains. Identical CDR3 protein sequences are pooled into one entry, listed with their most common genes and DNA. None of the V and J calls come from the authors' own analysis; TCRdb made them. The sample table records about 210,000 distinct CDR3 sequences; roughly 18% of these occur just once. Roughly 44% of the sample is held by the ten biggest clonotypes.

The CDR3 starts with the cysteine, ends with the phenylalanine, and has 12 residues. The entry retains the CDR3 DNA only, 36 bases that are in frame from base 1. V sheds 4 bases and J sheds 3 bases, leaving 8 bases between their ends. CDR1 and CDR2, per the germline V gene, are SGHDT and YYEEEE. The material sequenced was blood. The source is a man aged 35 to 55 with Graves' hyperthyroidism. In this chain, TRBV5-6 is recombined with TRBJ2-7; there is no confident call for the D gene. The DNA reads TGTGCCAGCAGCCTTTCTCTCTACGAGCAGTACTTC. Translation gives CASSLSLYEQYF. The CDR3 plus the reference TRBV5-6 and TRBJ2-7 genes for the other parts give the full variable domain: DAGVTQSPTHLIKTRGQQVTLRCSPKSGHDTVSWYQQALGQGPQFIFQYYEEEERQRGNFPDRFSGHQFPNYSSELNVNALLLGDSALYLCASSLSLYEQYFGPGTRLTVT.